Included here is one T cell receptor (beta chain) sequence, with context. The antigen is unknown. These data belong to a study of B cell selection in AIRE deficiency. Study-wide results and caveats: Of fewer than 4,000 shared Treg TCRbeta sequences, 31.6% were healthy-donor-only and about 9% patient-only.

Under the authors' procedure: Conventional T cell pools: roughly 9.9x10^4 distinct patient, approximately 130,000 donor TCRbeta sequences. Data came from immunoSEQ multiplex PCR; TCRdb stores just in-frame clones and leaves some out. V, J and clone size are those of that table, while D and trimming were read from the DNA. Among under 30,000 clones listed, 95% to 98% were seen once. CD4+CD127+ cells were sorted as the conventional CD4 T cells. The germline gives CDR1 SNHLY, CDR2 FYNNEI. Trimming shortened V by 5 bases and J by 7 bases, and 15 bases separated the two germline ends. This CDR3 spans 13 amino acids.

The sequenced material came from CD4+CD127+ conventional T cells sorted from PBMCs. This chain connects TRBV2 to TRBJ2-7; maybe TRBD2 (5 bases). The TCR originated in a human donor in good health. The CDR3 spells CASSRGQTREQYF. In DNA form, the CDR3 reads TGTGCCAGCAGTCGCGGGCAAACGCGAGAGCAGTACTTC.